A selection of T cell receptor beta chains follows, all from one sample in a study of blood T cell repertoires in COVID-19. Repertoires were generated with immunoSEQ multiplex PCR, while TCRdb's copy carries only in-frame clones and drops some. The sample lists 60,000 to 80,000 clones; roughly 84% were seen once. Input material: peripheral blood. These receptors all stem from a man aged 50 or older with active COVID-19. Each CDR3 is given with its conserved first and last residue. A D gene is named only where the DNA matches it firmly. Size is omitted from some rows. Given values are once, few, many or a class for expanded clones.

d_call clone_size j_call v_call cdr3_length cdr3_aa cdr3_nt
. . TRBJ1-2 TRBV6-2/TRBV6-3 16 CASSYLTSGTGSGYTF TGTGCCAGCAGTTACCTCACGAGTGGAACAGGCTCTGGCTACACCTTC
TRBD2 . TRBJ2-7 TRBV5-1 19 CASSDPWGLAGGLSYEQYF TGCGCCAGCAGCGACCCGTGGGGACTAGCGGGGGGCCTCTCCTACGAGCAGTACTTC
. . TRBJ1-5 TRBV4-1 14 CASKEGLGSAPQHF TGCGCCAGCAAGGAAGGACTTGGATCGGCGCCCCAGCATTTT
. . TRBJ2-7 TRBV5-1 14 CASSLDGSSYEQYF TGCGCCAGCAGCTTAGACGGGAGCTCCTACGAGCAGTACTTC
. . TRBJ1-2 TRBV20-1 11 CSAGAGYGYTF TGCAGTGCCGGGGCGGGATATGGCTACACCTTC
TRBD2 . TRBJ2-7 TRBV5-4 15 CASSLGLAGGYEQYF TGTGCCAGCAGCCTAGGACTAGCGGGGGGGTACGAGCAGTACTTC
. . TRBJ1-1 TRBV7-9 13 CASRKDAGTEAFF TGTGCCAGCAGGAAAGATGCGGGCACTGAAGCTTTCTTT
. . TRBJ2-2 TRBV12-3/TRBV12-4 13 CASRPRQTGELFF TGTGCCAGCAGACCTCGACAGACCGGGGAGCTGTTTTTT
TRBD2 . TRBJ2-5 TRBV30 14 CAWAETSGGRAQYF TGTGCCTGGGCCGAGACTAGCGGTGGGAGGGCCCAGTACTTC
TRBD1 . TRBJ1-1 TRBV28 14 CASRVDRGNTEAFF TGTGCCAGCAGGGTCGACAGGGGCAACACTGAAGCTTTCTTT
TRBD2 . TRBJ2-7 TRBV27 15 CASSFGTSVAYEQYF TGTGCCAGCAGTTTTGGGACTAGCGTCGCCTACGAGCAGTACTTC
. . TRBJ2-3 TRBV30 11 CAWGTTDTQYF TGTGCCTGGGGCACCACAGATACGCAGTATTTT
. once TRBJ1-5 TRBV19 17 CASSIVRGFQGNQPQHF TGTGCCAGTAGTATAGTACGGGGATTTCAGGGCAATCAGCCCCAGCATTTT
. few TRBJ2-2 TRBV12-5 13 CASALGYTGELFF TGTGCTAGTGCCCTTGGCTACACCGGGGAGCTGTTTTTT
TRBD2 . TRBJ2-3 TRBV5-1 16 CASSLSGRLAADTQYF TGCGCCAGCAGCTTGAGCGGGAGACTAGCCGCAGATACGCAGTATTTT
. . TRBJ1-2 TRBV11-2 16 CASRPIPGKGGYGYTF TGTGCCAGCAGGCCGATCCCAGGGAAGGGCGGCTATGGCTACACCTTC
TRBD1 . TRBJ2-2 TRBV29-1 15 CSVAPQGANTGELFF TGCAGCGTCGCCCCACAGGGGGCGAACACCGGGGAGCTGTTTTTT